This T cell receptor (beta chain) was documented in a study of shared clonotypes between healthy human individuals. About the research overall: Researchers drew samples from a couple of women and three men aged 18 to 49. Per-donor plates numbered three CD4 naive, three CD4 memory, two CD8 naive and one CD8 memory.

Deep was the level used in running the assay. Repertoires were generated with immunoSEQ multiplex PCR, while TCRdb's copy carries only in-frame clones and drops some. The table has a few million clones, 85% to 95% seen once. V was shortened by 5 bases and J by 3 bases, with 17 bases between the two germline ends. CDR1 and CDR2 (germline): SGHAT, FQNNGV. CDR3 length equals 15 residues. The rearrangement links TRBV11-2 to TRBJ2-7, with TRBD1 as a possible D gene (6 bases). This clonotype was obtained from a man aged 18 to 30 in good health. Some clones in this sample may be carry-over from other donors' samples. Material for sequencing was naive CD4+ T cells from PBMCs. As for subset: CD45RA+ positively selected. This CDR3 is CASSRVSTGDYEQYF. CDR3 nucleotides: TGTGCCAGCAGCCGAGTCTCGACAGGTGACTACGAGCAGTACTTC.